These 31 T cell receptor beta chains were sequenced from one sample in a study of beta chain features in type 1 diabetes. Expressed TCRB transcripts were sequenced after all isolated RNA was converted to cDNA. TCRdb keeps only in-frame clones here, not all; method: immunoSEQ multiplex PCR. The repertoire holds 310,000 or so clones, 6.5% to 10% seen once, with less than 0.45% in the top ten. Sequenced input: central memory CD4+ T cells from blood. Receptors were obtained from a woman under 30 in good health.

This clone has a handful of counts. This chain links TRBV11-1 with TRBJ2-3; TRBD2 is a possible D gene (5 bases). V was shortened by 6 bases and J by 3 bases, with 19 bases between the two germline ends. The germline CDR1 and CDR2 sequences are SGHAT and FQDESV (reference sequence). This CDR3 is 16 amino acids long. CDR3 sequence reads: CASRGAVGITTDTQYF. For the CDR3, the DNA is TGTGCCAGCAGGGGAGCGGTCGGGATTACAACAGATACGCAGTATTTT.

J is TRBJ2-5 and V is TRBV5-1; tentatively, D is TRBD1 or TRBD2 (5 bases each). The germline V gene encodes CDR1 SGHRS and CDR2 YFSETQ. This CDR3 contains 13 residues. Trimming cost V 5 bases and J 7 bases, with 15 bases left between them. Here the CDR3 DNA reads TGCGCCAGCAGACCAGGGTATGAGGGGACCCAGTACTTC. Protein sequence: CASRPGYEGTQYF.

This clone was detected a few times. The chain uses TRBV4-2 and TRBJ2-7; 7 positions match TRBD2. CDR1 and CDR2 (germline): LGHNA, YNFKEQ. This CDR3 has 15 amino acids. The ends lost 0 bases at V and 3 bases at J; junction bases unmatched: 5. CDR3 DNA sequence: TGTGCCAGCAGCCAAGACGCGGGAGCTAGCTACGAGCAGTACTTC. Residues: CASSQDAGASYEQYF.

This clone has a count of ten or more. The CDR3 region has the DNA TGTGCCAGCAGCCCTACCCCCTCGGGCAATGAGCAGTTCTTC. This sequence encodes CASSPTPSGNEQFF. V usage is TRBV7-2 and J usage is TRBJ2-1, with D uncertain. V lost 5 bases, J lost 6 bases, and 14 bases lay in between. This CDR3 contains 14 residues. Per germline, CDR1 SGHTA and CDR2 FQGNSA.

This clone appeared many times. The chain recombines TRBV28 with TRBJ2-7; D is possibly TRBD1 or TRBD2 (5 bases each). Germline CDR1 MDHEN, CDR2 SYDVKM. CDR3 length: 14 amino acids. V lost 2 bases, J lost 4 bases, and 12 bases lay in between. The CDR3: CASSLPGRQYEQYF. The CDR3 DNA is TGTGCCAGCAGTTTACCGGGGCGGCAATACGAGCAGTACTTC.

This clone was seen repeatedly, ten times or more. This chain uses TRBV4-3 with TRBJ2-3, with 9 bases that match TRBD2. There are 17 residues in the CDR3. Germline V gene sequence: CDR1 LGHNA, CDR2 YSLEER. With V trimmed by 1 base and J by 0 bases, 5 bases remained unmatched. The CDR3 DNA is TGCGCCAGCAGCCAAGCCCCTAGCGGGACTAGCACAGATACGCAGTATTTT. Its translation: CASSQAPSGTSTDTQYF.

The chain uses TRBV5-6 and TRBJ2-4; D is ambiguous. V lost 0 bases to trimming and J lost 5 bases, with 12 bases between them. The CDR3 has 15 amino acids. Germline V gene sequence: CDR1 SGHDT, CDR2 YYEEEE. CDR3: CASSLGMDGQNIQYF. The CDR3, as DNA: TGTGCCAGCAGCTTGGGTATGGACGGACAAAACATTCAGTACTTC.

The CDR3 nucleotides are TGTGCCAGCAGCTTAGGTCTAGTTTCAGAGACCCAGTACTTC. It encodes CASSLGLVSETQYF. The V gene is TRBV7-2, the J gene TRBJ2-5; D is uncertain. The ends were cut back, 1 base at V and 4 bases at J, with 10 bases in the middle. Germline V gives CDR1 SGHTA, CDR2 FQGNSA. The CDR3 consists of 14 residues.

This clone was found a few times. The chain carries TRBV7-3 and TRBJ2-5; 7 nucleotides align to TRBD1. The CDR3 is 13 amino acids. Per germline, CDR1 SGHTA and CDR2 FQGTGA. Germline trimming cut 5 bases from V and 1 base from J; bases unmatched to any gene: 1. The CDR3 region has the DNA TGTGCCAGCAGCCGGGACAGCCAAGAGACCCAGTACTTC. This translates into CASSRDSQETQYF.

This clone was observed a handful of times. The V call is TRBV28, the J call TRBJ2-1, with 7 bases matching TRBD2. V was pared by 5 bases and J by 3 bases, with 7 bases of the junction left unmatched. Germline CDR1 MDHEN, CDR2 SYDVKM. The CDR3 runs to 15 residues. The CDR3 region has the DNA TGTGCCAGCAGTAAAGGACTAGTAGGCTACAATGAGCAGTTCTTC. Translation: CASSKGLVGYNEQFF. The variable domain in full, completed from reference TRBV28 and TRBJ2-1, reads DVKVTQSSRYLVKRTGEKVFLECVQDMDHENMFWYRQDPGLGLRLIYFSYDVKMKEKGDIPEGYSVSREKKERFSLILESASTNQTSMYLCASSKGLVGYNEQFFGPGTRLTVL.

CDR3 sequence reads: CATRGQPQETQYF. The DNA for the CDR3 is TGTGCCACCAGGGGGCAGCCTCAAGAGACCCAGTACTTC. The chain carries TRBV15 and TRBJ2-5; D might be TRBD1 (5 bases). Germline V gene lookup returns CDR1 LNHNV and CDR2 YYDKDF (reference sequence). Trimming stripped 6 bases from V and 2 bases from J, with 10 bases between. The CDR3 has 13 amino acids.

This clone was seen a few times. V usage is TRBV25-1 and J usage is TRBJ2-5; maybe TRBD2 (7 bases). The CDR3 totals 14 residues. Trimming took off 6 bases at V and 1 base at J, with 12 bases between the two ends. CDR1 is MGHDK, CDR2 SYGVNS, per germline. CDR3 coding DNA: TGTGCCAGCAGCGGACTAGGGGGCCAAGAGACCCAGTACTTC. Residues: CASSGLGGQETQYF.

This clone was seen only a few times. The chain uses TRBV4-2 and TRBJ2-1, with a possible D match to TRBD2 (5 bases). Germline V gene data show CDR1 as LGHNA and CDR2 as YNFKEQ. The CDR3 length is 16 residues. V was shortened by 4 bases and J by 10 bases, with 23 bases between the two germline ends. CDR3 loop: CASSLRTQDVNEEQFF. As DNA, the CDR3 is TGTGCCAGCAGCCTTCGGACTCAGGACGTGAATGAAGAGCAGTTCTTC.

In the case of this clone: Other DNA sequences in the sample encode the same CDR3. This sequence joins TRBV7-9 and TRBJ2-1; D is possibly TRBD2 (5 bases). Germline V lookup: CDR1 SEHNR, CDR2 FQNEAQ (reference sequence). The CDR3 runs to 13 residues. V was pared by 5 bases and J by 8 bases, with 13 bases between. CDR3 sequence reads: CASSETSGHEQFF. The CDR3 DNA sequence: TGTGCCAGCAGCGAGACAAGCGGTCATGAGCAGTTCTTC.

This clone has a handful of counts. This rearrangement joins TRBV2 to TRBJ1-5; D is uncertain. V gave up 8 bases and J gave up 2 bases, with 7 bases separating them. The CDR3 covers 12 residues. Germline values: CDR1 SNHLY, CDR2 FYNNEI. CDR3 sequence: CASRIGNQPQHF. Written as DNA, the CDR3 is TGTGCCAGCCGCATAGGCAATCAGCCCCAGCATTTT.

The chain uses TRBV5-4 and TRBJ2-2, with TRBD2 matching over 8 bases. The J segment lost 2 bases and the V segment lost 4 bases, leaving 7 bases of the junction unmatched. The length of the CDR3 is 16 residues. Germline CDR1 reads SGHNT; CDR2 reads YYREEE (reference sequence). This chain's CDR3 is CASSQQRGFNTGELFF. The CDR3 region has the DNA TGTGCCAGCAGCCAACAGCGGGGGTTTAACACCGGGGAGCTGTTTTTT.

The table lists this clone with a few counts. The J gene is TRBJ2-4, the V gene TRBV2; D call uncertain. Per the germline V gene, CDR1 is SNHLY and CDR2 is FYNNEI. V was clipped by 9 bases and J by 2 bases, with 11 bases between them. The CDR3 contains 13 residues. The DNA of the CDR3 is TGTGCCAGTAGAAAGGGCCCCAAAAACATTCAGTACTTC. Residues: CASRKGPKNIQYF. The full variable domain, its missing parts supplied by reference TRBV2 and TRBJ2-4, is EPEVTQTPSHQVTQMGQEVILRCVPISNHLYFYWYRQILGQKVEFLVSFYNNEISEKSEIFDDQFSVERPDGSNFTLKIRSTKLEDSAMYFCASRKGPKNIQYFGAGTRLSVL.

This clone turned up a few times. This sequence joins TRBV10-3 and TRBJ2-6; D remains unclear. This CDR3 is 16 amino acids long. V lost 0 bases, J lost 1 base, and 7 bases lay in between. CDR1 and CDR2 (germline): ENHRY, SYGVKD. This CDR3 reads CAISESATSGANVLTF. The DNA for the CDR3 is TGTGCCATCAGTGAGTCGGCAACTTCTGGGGCCAACGTCCTGACTTTC.

CDR3 region: CASWGQGADTGELFF. For the CDR3, the DNA is TGTGCCAGCTGGGGACAGGGGGCGGACACCGGGGAGCTGTTTTTT. The V and J genes are TRBV6-6 and TRBJ2-2; 12 bases are a match to TRBD1. Trimming took 8 bases from V and 3 from J; bases not matched to a gene: 4. This CDR3 is built from 15 residues. Germline lookup yields CDR1 MNHNY and CDR2 SVGAGI (reference sequence).

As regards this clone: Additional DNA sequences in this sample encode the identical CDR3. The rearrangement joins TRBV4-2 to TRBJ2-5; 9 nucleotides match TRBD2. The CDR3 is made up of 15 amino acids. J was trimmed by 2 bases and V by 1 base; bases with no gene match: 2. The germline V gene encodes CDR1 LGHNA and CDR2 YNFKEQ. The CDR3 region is CASSQGLAVQETQYF. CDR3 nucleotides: TGTGCCAGCAGCCAAGGACTAGCGGTTCAAGAGACCCAGTACTTC.

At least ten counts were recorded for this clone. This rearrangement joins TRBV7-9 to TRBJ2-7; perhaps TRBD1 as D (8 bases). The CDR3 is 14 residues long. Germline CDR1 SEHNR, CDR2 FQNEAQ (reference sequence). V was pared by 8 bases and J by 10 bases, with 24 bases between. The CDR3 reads CASAGVSGQGVQYF. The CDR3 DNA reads TGTGCCAGCGCGGGGGTCTCAGGACAGGGAGTCCAGTACTTC. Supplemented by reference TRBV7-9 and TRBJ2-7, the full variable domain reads DTGVSQNPRHKITKRGQNVTFRCDPISEHNRLYWYRQTLGQGPEFLTYFQNEAQLEKSRLLSDRFSAERPKGSFSTLEIQRTEQGDSAMYLCASAGVSGQGVQYFGPGTRLTVT.

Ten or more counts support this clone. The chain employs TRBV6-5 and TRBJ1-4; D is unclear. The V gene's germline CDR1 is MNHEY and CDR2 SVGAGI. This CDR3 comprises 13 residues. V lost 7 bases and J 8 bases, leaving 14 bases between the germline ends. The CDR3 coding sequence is TGTGCCAGCAACCACGGGCTTGGGGAAAAACTGTTTTTT. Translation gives CASNHGLGEKLFF.

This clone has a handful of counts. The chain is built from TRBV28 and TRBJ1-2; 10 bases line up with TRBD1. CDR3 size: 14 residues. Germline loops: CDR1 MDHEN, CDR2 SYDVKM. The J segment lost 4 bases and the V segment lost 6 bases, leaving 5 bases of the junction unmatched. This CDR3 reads CASRRQGARYGYTF. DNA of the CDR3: TGTGCCAGCAGACGACAGGGGGCGCGCTATGGCTACACCTTC.

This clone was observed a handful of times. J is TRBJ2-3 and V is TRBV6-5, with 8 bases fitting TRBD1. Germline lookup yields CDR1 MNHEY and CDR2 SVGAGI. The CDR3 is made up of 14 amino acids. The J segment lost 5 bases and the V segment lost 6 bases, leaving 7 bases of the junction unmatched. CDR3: CASRGQVGVDTQYF. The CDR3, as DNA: TGTGCCAGCAGGGGACAGGTTGGAGTAGATACGCAGTATTTT.

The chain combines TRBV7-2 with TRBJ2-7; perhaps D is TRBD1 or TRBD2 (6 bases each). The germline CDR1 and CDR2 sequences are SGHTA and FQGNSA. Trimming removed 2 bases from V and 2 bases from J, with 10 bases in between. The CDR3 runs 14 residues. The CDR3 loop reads CASSLFRGPYEQYF. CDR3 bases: TGTGCCAGCAGCTTATTCCGGGGGCCCTACGAGCAGTACTTC. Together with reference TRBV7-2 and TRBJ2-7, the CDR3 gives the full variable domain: GAGVSQSPSNKVTEKGKDVELRCDPISGHTALYWYRQSLGQGLEFLIYFQGNSAPDKSGLPSDRFSAERTGGSVSTLTIQRTQQEDSAVYLCASSLFRGPYEQYFGPGTRLTVT.

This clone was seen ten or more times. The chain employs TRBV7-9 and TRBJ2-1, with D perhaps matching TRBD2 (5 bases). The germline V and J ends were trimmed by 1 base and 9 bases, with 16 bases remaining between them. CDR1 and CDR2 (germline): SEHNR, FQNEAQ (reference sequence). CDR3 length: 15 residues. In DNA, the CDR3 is TGTGCCAGCAGCTTAGGAGCGGACGGAAGAGGTGAGCAGTTCTTC. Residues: CASSLGADGRGEQFF.

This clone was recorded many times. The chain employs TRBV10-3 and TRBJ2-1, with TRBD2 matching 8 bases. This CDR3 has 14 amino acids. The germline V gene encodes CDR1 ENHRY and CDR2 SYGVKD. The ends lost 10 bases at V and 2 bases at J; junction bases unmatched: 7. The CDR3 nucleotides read TGTGCCACCCGTCTAGCGGGCCCCTACAATGAGCAGTTCTTC. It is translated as CATRLAGPYNEQFF.

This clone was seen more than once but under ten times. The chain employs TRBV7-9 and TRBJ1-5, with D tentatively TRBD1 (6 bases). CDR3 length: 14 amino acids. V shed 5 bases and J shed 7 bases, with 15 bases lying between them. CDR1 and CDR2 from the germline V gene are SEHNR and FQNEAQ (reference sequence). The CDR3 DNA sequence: TGTGCCAGCAGCCTTGGACAGACTGGCCAGCCCCAGCATTTT. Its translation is CASSLGQTGQPQHF. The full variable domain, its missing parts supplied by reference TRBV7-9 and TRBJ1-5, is DTGVSQNPRHKITKRGQNVTFRCDPISEHNRLYWYRQTLGQGPEFLTYFQNEAQLEKSRLLSDRFSAERPKGSFSTLEIQRTEQGDSAMYLCASSLGQTGQPQHFGDGTRLSIL.

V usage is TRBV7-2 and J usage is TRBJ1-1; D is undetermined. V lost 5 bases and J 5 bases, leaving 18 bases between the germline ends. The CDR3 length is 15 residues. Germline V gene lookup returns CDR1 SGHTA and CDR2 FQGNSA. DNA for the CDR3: TGTGCCAGCAGCCCGCAATGGATGGCGGCAACTGAAGCTTTCTTT. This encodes CASSPQWMAATEAFF.

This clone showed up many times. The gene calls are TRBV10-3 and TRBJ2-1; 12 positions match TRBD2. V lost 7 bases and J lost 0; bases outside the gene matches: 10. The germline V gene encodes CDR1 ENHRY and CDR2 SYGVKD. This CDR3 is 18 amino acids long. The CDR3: CAINSKGLAGDSYNEQFF. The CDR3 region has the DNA TGTGCCATCAATTCTAAGGGACTAGCGGGTGACTCCTACAATGAGCAGTTCTTC.

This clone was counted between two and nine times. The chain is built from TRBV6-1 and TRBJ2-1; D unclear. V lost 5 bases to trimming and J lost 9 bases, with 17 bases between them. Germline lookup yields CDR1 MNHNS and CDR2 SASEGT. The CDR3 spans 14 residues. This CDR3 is CASSREASNGEQFF. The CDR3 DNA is TGTGCCAGCAGTCGTGAGGCTAGTAACGGTGAGCAGTTCTTC.